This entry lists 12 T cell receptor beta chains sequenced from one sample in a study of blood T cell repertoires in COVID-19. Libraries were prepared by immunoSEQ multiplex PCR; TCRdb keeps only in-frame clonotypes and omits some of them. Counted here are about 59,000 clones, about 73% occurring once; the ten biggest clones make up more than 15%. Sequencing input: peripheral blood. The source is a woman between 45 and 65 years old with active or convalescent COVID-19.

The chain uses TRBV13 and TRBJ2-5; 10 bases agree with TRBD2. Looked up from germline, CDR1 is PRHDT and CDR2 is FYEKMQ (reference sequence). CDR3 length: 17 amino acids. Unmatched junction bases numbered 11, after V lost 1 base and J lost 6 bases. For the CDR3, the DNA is TGTGCCAGCAGCTTAGCCCATGGGGGGACTAGCGAGAAGACCCAGTACTTC. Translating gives CASSLAHGGTSEKTQYF.

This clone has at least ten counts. The CDR3: CASSLGGAGANVLTF. In nucleotides, the CDR3 is TGTGCCAGCAGCTTGGGGGGCGCTGGGGCCAACGTCCTGACTTTC. The rearrangement joins TRBV5-6 to TRBJ2-6; perhaps TRBD1 as D (5 bases). The germline V gene has CDR1 SGHDT and CDR2 YYEEEE. The length of the CDR3 is 15 residues. Trimming removed 0 bases at V and 2 bases at J, with 6 bases between.

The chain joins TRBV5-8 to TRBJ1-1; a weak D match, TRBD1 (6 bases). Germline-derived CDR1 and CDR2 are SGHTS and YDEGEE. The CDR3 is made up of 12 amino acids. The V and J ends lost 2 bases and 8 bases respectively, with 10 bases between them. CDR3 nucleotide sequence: TGTGCCAGCAGCTTTTATGACAGGGAAGCTTTCTTT. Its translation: CASSFYDREAFF.

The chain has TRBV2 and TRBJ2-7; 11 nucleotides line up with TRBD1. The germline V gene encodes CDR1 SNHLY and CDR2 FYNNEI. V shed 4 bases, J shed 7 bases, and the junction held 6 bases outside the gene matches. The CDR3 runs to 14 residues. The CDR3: CASSAGQGAGEQYF. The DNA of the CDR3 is TGTGCCAGCAGTGCTGGACAGGGGGCGGGAGAGCAGTACTTC.

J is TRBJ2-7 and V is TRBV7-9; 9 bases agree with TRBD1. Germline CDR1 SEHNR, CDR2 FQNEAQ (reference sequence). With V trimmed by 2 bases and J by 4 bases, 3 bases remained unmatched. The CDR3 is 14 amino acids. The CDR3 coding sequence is TGTGCCAGCAGCTTAACAGGGGGCACGTACGAGCAGTACTTC. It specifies CASSLTGGTYEQYF.

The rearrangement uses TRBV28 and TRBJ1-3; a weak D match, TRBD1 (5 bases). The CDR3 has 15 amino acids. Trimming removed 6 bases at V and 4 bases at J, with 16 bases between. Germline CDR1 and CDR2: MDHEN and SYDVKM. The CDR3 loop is CASSTTGEPGNTIYF. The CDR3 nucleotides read TGTGCCAGCAGCACGACGGGGGAGCCAGGAAACACCATATATTTT. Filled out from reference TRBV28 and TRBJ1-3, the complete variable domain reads DVKVTQSSRYLVKRTGEKVFLECVQDMDHENMFWYRQDPGLGLRLIYFSYDVKMKEKGDIPEGYSVSREKKERFSLILESASTNQTSMYLCASSTTGEPGNTIYFGEGSWLTVV.

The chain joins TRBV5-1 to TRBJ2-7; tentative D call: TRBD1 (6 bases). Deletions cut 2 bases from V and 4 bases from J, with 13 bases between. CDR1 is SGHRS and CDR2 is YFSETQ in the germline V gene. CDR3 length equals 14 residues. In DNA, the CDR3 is TGCGCCAGCAGCTTATCACTACAGGGATACGAGCAGTACTTC. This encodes CASSLSLQGYEQYF.

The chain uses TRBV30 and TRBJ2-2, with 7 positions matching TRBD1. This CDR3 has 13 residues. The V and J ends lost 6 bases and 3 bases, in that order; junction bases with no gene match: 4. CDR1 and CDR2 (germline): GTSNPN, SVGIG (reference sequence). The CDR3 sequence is CACRGRDTGELFF. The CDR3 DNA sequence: TGTGCCTGTAGGGGGCGCGACACCGGGGAGCTGTTTTTT.

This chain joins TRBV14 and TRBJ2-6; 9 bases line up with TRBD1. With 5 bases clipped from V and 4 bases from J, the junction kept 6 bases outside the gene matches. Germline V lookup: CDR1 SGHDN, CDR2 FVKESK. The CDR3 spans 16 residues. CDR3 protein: CASSGQGRLGANVLTF. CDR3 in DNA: TGTGCCAGCAGCGGACAGGGGAGGTTAGGGGCCAACGTCCTGACTTTC.

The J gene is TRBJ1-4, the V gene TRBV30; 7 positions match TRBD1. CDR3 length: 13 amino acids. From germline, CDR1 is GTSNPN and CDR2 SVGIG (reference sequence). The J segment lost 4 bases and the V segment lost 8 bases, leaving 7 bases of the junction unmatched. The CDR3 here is CAASGTDNEKLFF. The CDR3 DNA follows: TGTGCCGCCTCGGGGACAGATAATGAAAAACTGTTTTTT.

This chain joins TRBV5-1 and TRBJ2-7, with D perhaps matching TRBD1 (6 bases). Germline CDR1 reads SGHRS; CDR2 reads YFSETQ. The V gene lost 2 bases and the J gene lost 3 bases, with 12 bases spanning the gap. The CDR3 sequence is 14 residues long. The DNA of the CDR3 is TGCGCCAGCAGCTTCCGGGACACAGGCTACGAGCAGTACTTC. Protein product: CASSFRDTGYEQYF.

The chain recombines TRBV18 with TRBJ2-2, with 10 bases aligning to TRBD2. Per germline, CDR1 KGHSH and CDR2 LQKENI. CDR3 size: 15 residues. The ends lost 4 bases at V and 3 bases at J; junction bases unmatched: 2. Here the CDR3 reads CASSRLAGDTGELFF. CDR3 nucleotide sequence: TGTGCCAGCTCACGGCTAGCGGGAGACACCGGGGAGCTGTTTTTT. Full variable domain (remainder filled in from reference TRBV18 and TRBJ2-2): NAGVMQNPRHLVRRRGQEARLRCSPMKGHSHVYWYRQLPEEGLKFMVYLQKENIIDESGMPKERFSAEFPKEGPSILRIQQVVRGDSAAYFCASSRLAGDTGELFFGEGSRLTVL.